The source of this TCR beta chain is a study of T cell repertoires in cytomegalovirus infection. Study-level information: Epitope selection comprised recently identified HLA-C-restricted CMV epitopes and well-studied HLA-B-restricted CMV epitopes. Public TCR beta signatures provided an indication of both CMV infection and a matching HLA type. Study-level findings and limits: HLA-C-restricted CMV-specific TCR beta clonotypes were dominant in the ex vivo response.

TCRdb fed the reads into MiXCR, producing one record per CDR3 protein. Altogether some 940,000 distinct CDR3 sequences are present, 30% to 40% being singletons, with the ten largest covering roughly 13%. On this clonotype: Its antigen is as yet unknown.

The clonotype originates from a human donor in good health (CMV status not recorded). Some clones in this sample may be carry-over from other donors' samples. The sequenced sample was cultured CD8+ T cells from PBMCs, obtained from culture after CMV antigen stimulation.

The CDR3 region is CASSLRDRGFGYTF. The DNA of the CDR3 is TGTGCCAGCAGTTTACGGGACAGGGGATTCGGCTACACCTTC. The J gene is TRBJ1-2, the V gene TRBV12-3 or TRBV12-4; 10 bases are a match to TRBD1. This CDR3 has 14 residues. J gave up 8 bases and V 2 bases, and 5 bases lay outside the gene matches.